One sample yielded the 20 T cell receptor beta chains listed below, sequenced in a study of cytomegalovirus exposure and HLA in healthy donors. This PCR relied on a set of 60 Vbeta primers and 13 Jbeta primers. Produced via immunoSEQ multiplex PCR; TCRdb's table is partial and in-frame only. Among about 160,000 clones listed, 80% to 90% were seen once. The sample comprised PBMCs. Source of these receptors: a woman aged 25 to 39 in good health and CMV-seropositive.

This clone was seen once. Other DNA sequences from this sample encode an identical CDR3 as well. The gene calls are TRBV28 and TRBJ2-7; 10 positions agree with TRBD2. V trimming: 3 bases; J trimming: 3 bases; junction bases outside the gene matches: 5. CDR3 length equals 15 residues. Germline CDR1 MDHEN, CDR2 SYDVKM. In DNA form, the CDR3 reads TGTGCCAGCAGTTTGTTTCCTAGCGGGGGCTACGAGCAGTACTTC. It codes for CASSLFPSGGYEQYF.

V is TRBV7-8 and J is TRBJ2-1; 11 nucleotides match TRBD2. This CDR3 contains 14 residues. Germline V gene data show CDR1 as SGHVS and CDR2 as FQNEAQ. The V and J ends lost 8 bases and 6 bases, in that order; junction bases with no gene match: 6. CDR3 region: CASGIAGGPNEQFF. CDR3 sequence (DNA): TGTGCCAGCGGAATAGCGGGGGGGCCCAATGAGCAGTTCTTC.

This clone came up a few times. The CDR3 spells CASSQAPGTGGNTIYF. For the CDR3, the DNA is TGCGCCAGCAGCCAAGCCCCCGGGACAGGAGGAAACACCATATATTTT. This chain uses TRBV4-3 with TRBJ1-3, with 8 bases that match TRBD1. Germline V gene data show CDR1 as LGHNA and CDR2 as YSLEER. This CDR3 spans 16 amino acids. V was pared by 1 base and J by 4 bases, with 6 bases of the junction left unmatched.

The chain recombines TRBV27 with TRBJ2-3; tentatively, D is TRBD1 (6 bases). Per the germline V gene, CDR1 is MNHEY and CDR2 is SMNVEV (reference sequence). This CDR3 contains 13 residues. V was shortened by 6 bases and J by 5 bases, with 12 bases between the two germline ends. The DNA of the CDR3 is TGTGCCAGCAGCCAGGGGATACAAGATACGCAGTATTTT. This translates into CASSQGIQDTQYF.

This clone was observed once. The chain is built from TRBV4-2 and TRBJ1-2, with no clear D. V was trimmed by 4 bases and J by 4 bases, leaving 13 bases between them. Germline V lookup: CDR1 LGHNA, CDR2 YNFKEQ. The CDR3 contains 14 residues. The DNA of the CDR3 is TGTGCCAGCAGCCCTCTTCATACGAGCTATGGCTACACCTTC. Its protein is CASSPLHTSYGYTF.

This clone was recorded only once. The genes are TRBV4-1 and TRBJ2-3, with D tentatively TRBD2 (7 bases). Trimming took 3 bases from V and 6 from J, leaving 22 bases between them. Germline V gene data show CDR1 as MGHRA and CDR2 as YSYEKL. The CDR3 consists of 17 residues. The CDR3 reads CASSQGTLGGGADTQYF. In DNA, the CDR3 is TGCGCCAGCAGCCAGGGAACTCTGGGAGGGGGGGCGGATACGCAGTATTTT.

The gene calls are TRBV5-5 and TRBJ2-7, with D unclear. The CDR3 sequence is 14 residues long. In germline, CDR1 is SGHKS, CDR2 YYEKEE (reference sequence). Trimming removed 4 bases from V and 3 bases from J, with 14 bases in between. The CDR3 protein is CASSPPLRRYEQYF. For the CDR3, the DNA is TGTGCCAGCAGCCCCCCACTTCGTCGCTACGAGCAGTACTTC.

This clone was picked up one time. V usage is TRBV9 and J usage is TRBJ1-3; TRBD1 aligns across 8 bases. V shed 3 bases and J 3 bases; nucleotides not matched to a gene: 5. The CDR3 has 15 residues. Germline V gene sequence: CDR1 SGDLS, CDR2 YYNGEE. CDR3 sequence: CASSAQGADGNTIYF. CDR3 coding DNA: TGTGCCAGCAGCGCCCAGGGGGCTGATGGAAACACCATATATTTT.

The gene calls are TRBV4-3 and TRBJ1-2; 8 nucleotides match TRBD1. CDR1 is LGHNA, CDR2 YSLEER, per germline. Trimming took 3 bases from V and 4 from J; bases not matched to a gene: 4. CDR3 length: 14 amino acids. The CDR3 DNA reads as TGCGCCAGCAGCCACCCAGGGGGCCGCTATGGCTACACCTTC. It yields the protein CASSHPGGRYGYTF.

The V gene is TRBV5-4, the J gene TRBJ1-2; D gene uncertain. This CDR3 has 14 amino acids. Germline assignment: CDR1 SGHNT and CDR2 YYREEE (reference sequence). The ends were cut back, 0 bases at V and 2 bases at J, with 8 bases in the middle. This chain's CDR3 is CASSLGLMNYGYTF. The CDR3 DNA reads TGTGCCAGCAGCTTGGGACTGATGAACTATGGCTACACCTTC.

This clone appeared a single time. The sample carries other DNA sequences with the same CDR3. The J gene is TRBJ1-2, the V gene TRBV5-1, with 9 bases identical to TRBD1. CDR3 size: 13 residues. Germline assignment: CDR1 SGHRS and CDR2 YFSETQ. V was pared by 0 bases and J by 7 bases, with 1 base of the junction left unmatched. CDR3 DNA sequence: TGCGCCAGCAGCTTGGGACAGGGGGGTGGCTACACCTTC. Its translation: CASSLGQGGGYTF.

The rearrangement joins TRBV7-9 to TRBJ2-3; 10 bases line up with TRBD2. The V gene end was trimmed by 2 bases and the J gene end by 2 bases; junction bases not matched to a gene: 10. Germline V gene lookup returns CDR1 SEHNR and CDR2 FQNEAQ (reference sequence). This CDR3 has 18 residues. The CDR3, as DNA: TGTGCCAGCAGCTTACCAACGTTACTAGCGGGGTTCACAGATACGCAGTATTTT. Amino acid sequence: CASSLPTLLAGFTDTQYF.

This clone was found once. The chain combines TRBV7-2 with TRBJ1-1; 9 bases align to TRBD1. Germline lookup yields CDR1 SGHTA and CDR2 FQGNSA. CDR3 length equals 15 residues. The V gene end was trimmed by 5 bases and the J gene end by 0 bases; junction bases not matched to a gene: 4. The CDR3 DNA sequence: TGTGCCAGCAGCCCCGGGACAGGGATGAACACTGAAGCTTTCTTT. Residues: CASSPGTGMNTEAFF.

This chain connects TRBV11-1 to TRBJ1-1; 11 bases map to TRBD1. The V segment lost 4 bases and the J segment 3 bases; nucleotides outside the gene matches: 1. Germline CDR1 reads SGHAT; CDR2 reads FQDESV (reference sequence). There are 14 residues in the CDR3. In nucleotides, the CDR3 is TGTGCCAGCAGCTCGGGACAGGGGGACACTGAAGCTTTCTTT. Amino acid sequence: CASSSGQGDTEAFF. The full variable domain, completed using reference TRBV11-1 and TRBJ1-1, is EAEVAQSPRYKITEKSQAVAFWCDPISGHATLYWYRQILGQGPELLVQFQDESVVDDSQLPKDRFSAERLKGVDSTLKIQPAELGDSAMYLCASSSGQGDTEAFFGQGTRLTVV.

The chain is built from TRBV30 and TRBJ1-1; 9 bases match TRBD1. There are 12 residues in the CDR3. The trim removed 3 bases at V and 10 bases at J, leaving 6 bases unmatched. Germline-derived CDR1 and CDR2 are GTSNPN and SVGIG (reference sequence). The CDR3, as DNA: TGTGCCTGGAGAGCGACAGGGGGTCGAGCTTTCTTT. Its translation: CAWRATGGRAFF.

V usage is TRBV4-2 and J usage is TRBJ2-1, with 8 positions matching TRBD2. Per germline, CDR1 LGHNA and CDR2 YNFKEQ. With 0 bases clipped from V and 3 bases from J, the junction kept 10 bases outside the gene matches. This CDR3 spans 18 amino acids. The CDR3 nucleotides are TGTGCCAGCAGCCAAGATCCCCCTAGCGGGCGTTACTACAATGAGCAGTTCTTC. The encoded protein is CASSQDPPSGRYYNEQFF.

A few counts support this clone. This chain connects TRBV7-9 to TRBJ1-1; D unclear. The germline V and J ends were trimmed by 1 base and 2 bases, with 8 bases remaining between them. The V gene's germline CDR1 is SEHNR and CDR2 FQNEAQ (reference sequence). The CDR3 contains 14 residues. CDR3: CASSLVSVNTEAFF. The CDR3 nucleotides are TGTGCCAGCAGCTTAGTTTCCGTAAACACTGAAGCTTTCTTT.

The V and J genes are TRBV6-1 and TRBJ2-7, with 9 bases that match TRBD2. The germline gives CDR1 MNHNS, CDR2 SASEGT. The CDR3 has 16 residues. J lost 2 bases, V lost 0 bases, and 5 bases had no gene match. The CDR3 loop is CASSEAASGATYEQYF. DNA of the CDR3: TGTGCCAGCAGTGAAGCGGCTAGCGGGGCCACCTACGAGCAGTACTTC.

The rearrangement links TRBV5-1 to TRBJ2-1; D is possibly TRBD2 (6 bases). The germline gives CDR1 SGHRS, CDR2 YFSETQ. The CDR3 is 14 amino acids. The V gene lost 6 bases and the J gene lost 3 bases, with 13 bases spanning the gap. Here the CDR3 reads CASTSRGGYNEQFF. In DNA, the CDR3 is TGCGCCAGCACCTCTCGGGGAGGCTACAATGAGCAGTTCTTC. Full variable domain (remainder filled in from reference TRBV5-1 and TRBJ2-1): KAGVTQTPRYLIKTRGQQVTLSCSPISGHRSVSWYQQTPGQGLQFLFEYFSETQRNKGNFPGRFSGRQFSNSRSEMNVSTLELGDSALYLCASTSRGGYNEQFFGPGTRLTVL.

This chain connects TRBV7-2 to TRBJ2-7, with D possibly matching TRBD2 (7 bases). There are 16 residues in the CDR3. Trimming shortened V by 5 bases and J by 2 bases, and 19 bases separated the two germline ends. Germline CDR1 SGHTA, CDR2 FQGNSA. CDR3 in amino acids: CASSRRGGAVAYEQYF. In DNA form, the CDR3 reads TGTGCCAGCAGCCGGAGGGGGGGGGCGGTAGCCTACGAGCAGTACTTC. Using reference TRBV7-2 and TRBJ2-7 for the parts outside the CDR3, the full variable domain is GAGVSQSPSNKVTEKGKDVELRCDPISGHTALYWYRQSLGQGLEFLIYFQGNSAPDKSGLPSDRFSAERTGGSVSTLTIQRTQQEDSAVYLCASSRRGGAVAYEQYFGPGTRLTVT.